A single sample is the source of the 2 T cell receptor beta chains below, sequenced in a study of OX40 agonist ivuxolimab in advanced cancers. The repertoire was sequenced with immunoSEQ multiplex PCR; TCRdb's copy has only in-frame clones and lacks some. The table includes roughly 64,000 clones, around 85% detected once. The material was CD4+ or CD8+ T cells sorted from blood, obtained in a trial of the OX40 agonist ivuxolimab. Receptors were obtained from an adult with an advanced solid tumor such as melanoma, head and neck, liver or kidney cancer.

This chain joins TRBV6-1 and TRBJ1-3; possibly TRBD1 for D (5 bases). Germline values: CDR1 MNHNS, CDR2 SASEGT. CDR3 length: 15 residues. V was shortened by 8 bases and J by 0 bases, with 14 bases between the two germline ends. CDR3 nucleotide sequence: TGTGCCAGCGAGCCACAGGACTCCTCTGGAAACACCATATATTTT. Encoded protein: CASEPQDSSGNTIYF.

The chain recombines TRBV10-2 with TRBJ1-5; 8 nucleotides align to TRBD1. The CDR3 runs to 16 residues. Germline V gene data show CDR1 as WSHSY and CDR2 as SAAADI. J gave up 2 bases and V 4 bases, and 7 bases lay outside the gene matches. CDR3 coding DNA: TGCGCCAGCAGTGGTCAGGGGGCGCCGGGCAATCAGCCCCAGCATTTT. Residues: CASSGQGAPGNQPQHF.